This T cell receptor (beta chain) was recorded in a study of T cell clonotyping in hematopoietic cell transplantation. The wider study: Recipients' pretransplant samples followed cytoreduction.

Study outcomes and limitations: After transplant, recipient diversity fell while pathologically expanded clonotypes grew through day 180. Without cell sorting, CD4 versus CD8 contributions remain unresolved. Graft donor and pretransplant recipient Inverse Simpson Index values predicted broader posttransplant TCR diversity.

V was clipped by 3 bases and J by 7 bases; unmatched bases: 6. The CDR3 contains 16 residues. CDR1 is SGHNT and CDR2 is YYREEE in the germline V gene (reference sequence). Indicated time point: recipient sample about 28 days before transplant, after cytoreduction. Comments on this clone: Its target is unknown.

TCRdb's table, derived via immunoSEQ multiplex PCR, lists solely in-frame clones and lacks some. This table has some 28,000 clones, around 82% appearing once. The TCR sequence derives from a man in his forties with acute myeloid leukemia. Some clones in this sample may be carry-over from other donors' samples. Material: peripheral blood mononuclear cells, obtained before stem cell transplant. This rearrangement joins TRBV5-4 to TRBJ2-1, with TRBD2 identical over 14 bases. This chain's CDR3 is CASSSGLAGVKNEQFF. As DNA, the CDR3 is TGTGCCAGCAGCTCGGGACTAGCGGGGGTGAAAAATGAGCAGTTCTTC.